This is a list of T cell receptor beta chains from one sample in a study of shared clonotypes between healthy human individuals. The protocol was immunoSEQ multiplex PCR, while the TCRdb copy is restricted to in-frame clones and leaves out a portion. The sample shows 2 million to 3 million clones, approximately 93% of them seen only once. The sample comprised naive CD4+ T cells from PBMCs. These receptors came from a man aged 18 to 35 in good health. Some clones in this sample may be carry-over from other donors' samples. Both conserved end residues are part of each CDR3. D genes are given only for firm matches. Size tells how often a clone was seen (once, few, many) or the class of an expanded clone, and some rows leave it out.

j_call d_call clone_size cdr3_length v_call cdr3_aa cdr3_nt
TRBJ2-3 - - 11 TRBV20-1 CSALPTDTQYF TGCAGTGCTCTCCCCACAGATACGCAGTATTTT
TRBJ1-3 - - 15 TRBV19 CASAETALSGNTIYF TGTGCCAGCGCCGAGACGGCATTATCTGGAAACACCATATATTTT
TRBJ1-6 TRBD1 - 15 TRBV2 CASSELGQSNSPLHF TGTGCCAGCAGTGAGTTGGGACAGTCTAATTCACCCCTCCACTTT
TRBJ2-2 - - 15 TRBV28 CASSSVGTALWELFF TGTGCCAGCAGTTCCGTTGGGACCGCACTTTGGGAGCTGTTTTTT
TRBJ2-1 TRBD2 - 15 TRBV5-1 CASSFSGNSYNEQFF TGCGCCAGCAGCTTTAGCGGGAACTCCTACAATGAGCAGTTCTTC
TRBJ1-5 - - 12 TRBV16 CATGDSNQPQHF TGTGCCACGGGGGACAGCAATCAGCCCCAGCATTTT
TRBJ1-1 - - 13 TRBV19 CASTRQTRTEAFF TGTGCCAGTACTCGACAGACGAGGACTGAAGCTTTCTTT
TRBJ2-2 TRBD1 - 15 TRBV27 CATSWAGTGVRELFF TGTGCCACCTCCTGGGCCGGGACAGGGGTCCGGGAGCTGTTTTTT
TRBJ2-7 - - 13 TRBV7-2 CASRGRNNYEQYF TGTGCCAGCAGAGGACGGAACAATTACGAGCAGTACTTC
TRBJ1-5 TRBD1 - 17 TRBV7-9 CASSSSYGTGIGQPQHF TGTGCCAGCAGCTCATCCTATGGGACAGGGATTGGTCAGCCCCAGCATTTT
TRBJ2-3 - - 13 TRBV7-9 CASSLVGLSTQYF TGTGCCAGCAGCTTAGTAGGACTATCCACGCAGTATTTT
TRBJ2-7 - once 16 TRBV19 CASSTFGERGSYEQYF TGTGCCAGTAGTACCTTTGGGGAGAGGGGGTCCTACGAGCAGTACTTC
TRBJ2-1 TRBD2 - 17 TRBV7-6 CASSLGVLAGPLHEQFF TGTGCCAGCAGCTTAGGTGTTTTAGCGGGGCCCCTTCATGAGCAGTTCTTC
TRBJ2-7 - - 15 TRBV19 CASSIKLGDSYEQYF TGTGCCAGTAGTATTAAGCTTGGCGATTCCTACGAGCAGTACTTC
TRBJ1-1 TRBD1 few 11 TRBV10-3 CAISGTGKAFF TGTGCCATCAGTGGGACAGGGAAAGCTTTCTTT
TRBJ1-2 - - 14 TRBV7-2 CASSLETGDYGYTF TGTGCCAGCAGCTTAGAGACGGGGGACTATGGCTACACCTTC
TRBJ2-7 TRBD2 - 14 TRBV28 CASSTSGSTYEQYF TGTGCCAGCAGTACTAGCGGGAGTACGTACGAGCAGTACTTC
TRBJ1-4 - - 17 TRBV28 CASSPSAGWGPGEKLFF TGTGCCAGCAGTCCCTCAGCGGGTTGGGGCCCCGGTGAAAAACTGTTTTTT
TRBJ2-3 TRBD2 - 15 TRBV5-1 CASSRSGGGTDTQYF TGCGCCAGCAGCCGCAGCGGGGGAGGGACAGATACGCAGTATTTT
TRBJ1-2 - - 12 TRBV28 CATPGGGYGYTF TGTGCCACCCCAGGCGGCGGCTATGGCTACACCTTC
TRBJ2-1 TRBD2 - 16 TRBV5-1 CASSWTGTSGKNEQFF TGCGCCAGCAGCTGGACCGGGACTAGTGGCAAAAATGAGCAGTTCTTC
TRBJ1-5 - - 14 TRBV10-3 CAISEGERHQPQHF TGTGCCATCAGTGAGGGGGAGCGACATCAGCCCCAGCATTTT
TRBJ2-7 TRBD1 - 14 TRBV7-9 CASSGDRRSYEQYF TGTGCCAGCAGCGGGGACAGGAGGTCCTACGAGCAGTACTTC
TRBJ1-2 - - 13 TRBV2 CASSGTDNYGYTF TGTGCCAGCAGTGGGACAGATAACTATGGCTACACCTTC
TRBJ2-7 - - 13 TRBV29-1 CSVVVAWPGEQYF TGCAGCGTTGTGGTCGCCTGGCCGGGGGAGCAGTACTTC
TRBJ2-2 - - 15 TRBV9 CASSYGSPGAGELFF TGTGCCAGCAGTTATGGTTCCCCTGGGGCCGGGGAGCTGTTTTTT
TRBJ2-7 TRBD1 once 17 TRBV10-1 CASSESRFPGGLGEQYF TGCGCCAGCAGTGAGTCGAGGTTTCCAGGGGGTCTGGGAGAGCAGTACTTC
TRBJ2-2 - - 14 TRBV9 CASSADSYTGELFF TGTGCCAGCAGCGCAGACAGTTACACCGGGGAGCTGTTTTTT